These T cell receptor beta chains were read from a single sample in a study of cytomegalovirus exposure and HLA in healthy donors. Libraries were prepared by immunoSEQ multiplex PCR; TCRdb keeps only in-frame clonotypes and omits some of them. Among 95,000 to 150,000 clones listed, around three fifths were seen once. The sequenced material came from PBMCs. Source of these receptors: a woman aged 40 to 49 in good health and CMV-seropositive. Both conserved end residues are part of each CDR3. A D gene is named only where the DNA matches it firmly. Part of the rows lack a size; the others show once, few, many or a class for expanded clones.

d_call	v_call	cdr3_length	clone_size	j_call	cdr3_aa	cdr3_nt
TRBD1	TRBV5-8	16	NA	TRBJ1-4	CASSLEGAATNEKLFF	TGTGCCAGCAGCTTGGAGGGGGCAGCAACTAATGAAAAACTGTTTTTT
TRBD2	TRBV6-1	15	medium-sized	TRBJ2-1	CASSKGTSGGDEQFF	TGTGCCAGCAGTAAAGGGACTAGCGGAGGGGATGAGCAGTTCTTC
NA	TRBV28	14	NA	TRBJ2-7	CASSLFPTEGEQYF	TGTGCCAGCAGTTTATTTCCGACAGAAGGCGAGCAGTACTTC
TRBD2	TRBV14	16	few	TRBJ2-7	CASKPRGDSGGYEQYF	TGTGCCAGCAAACCAAGAGGGGACTCGGGGGGCTACGAGCAGTACTTC
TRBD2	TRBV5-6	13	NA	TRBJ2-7	CASSLAGGSEQYF	TGTGCCAGCAGCCTCGCGGGGGGTAGCGAGCAGTACTTC
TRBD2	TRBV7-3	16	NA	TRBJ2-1	CASSLIVREGVSEQFF	TGTGCCAGCAGCTTAATTGTGCGGGAGGGTGTGAGTGAGCAGTTCTTC
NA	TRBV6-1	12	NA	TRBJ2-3	CAGQGFTDTQYF	TGTGCCGGCCAGGGTTTTACAGATACGCAGTATTTT
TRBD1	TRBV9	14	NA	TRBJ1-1	CASTHGQVNTEAFF	TGTGCCAGCACCCACGGACAGGTGAACACTGAAGCTTTCTTT
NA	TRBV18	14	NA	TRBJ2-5	CASSPLLGEETQYF	TGTGCCAGCTCCCCCCTCCTCGGGGAAGAGACCCAGTACTTC
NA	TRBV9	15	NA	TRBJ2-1	CASSSSLVTNNEQFF	TGTGCCAGCAGCTCCTCACTAGTTACCAACAATGAGCAGTTCTTC
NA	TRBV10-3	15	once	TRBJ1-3	CAISERGSSGNTIYF	TGTGCCATCAGTGAGCGGGGGAGCTCTGGAAACACCATATATTTT
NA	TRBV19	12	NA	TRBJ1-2	CASSISVYGYTF	TGTGCCAGTAGTATCTCCGTCTATGGCTACACCTTC
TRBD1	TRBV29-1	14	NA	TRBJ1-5	CSAGQGANNQPQHF	TGCAGCGCTGGACAGGGGGCGAACAATCAGCCCCAGCATTTT
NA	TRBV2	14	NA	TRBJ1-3	CASNPRDVRNTIYF	TGTGCCAGCAATCCGCGGGACGTCCGAAACACCATATATTTT
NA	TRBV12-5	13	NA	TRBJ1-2	CASGLSGVIGYTF	TGTGCTAGTGGTTTATCAGGGGTTATTGGCTACACCTTC
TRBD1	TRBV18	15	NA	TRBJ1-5	CASSPGTGTNQPQHF	TGTGCCAGCTCACCCGGGACAGGGACAAATCAGCCCCAGCATTTT
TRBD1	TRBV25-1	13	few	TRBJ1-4	CASSQGANEKLFF	TGTGCCAGCAGCCAGGGGGCCAATGAAAAACTGTTTTTT
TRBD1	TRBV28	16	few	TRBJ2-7	CASSSRGQGGQGEQYF	TGTGCCAGCAGTTCCCGGGGACAGGGTGGACAGGGGGAGCAGTACTTC
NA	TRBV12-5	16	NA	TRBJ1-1	CASGFRGAMGVTEAFF	TGTGCTAGTGGTTTTCGGGGGGCGATGGGCGTCACTGAAGCTTTCTTT
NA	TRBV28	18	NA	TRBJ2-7	CASSLGRGFGGPFYEQYF	TGTGCCAGCAGTTTAGGGCGGGGTTTCGGGGGACCGTTCTACGAGCAGTACTTC
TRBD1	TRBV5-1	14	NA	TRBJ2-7	CASKGTVSSYEQYF	TGCGCCAGCAAAGGGACAGTCAGCTCCTACGAGCAGTACTTC
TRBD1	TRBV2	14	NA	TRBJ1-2	CASSADTGGAGYTF	TGTGCCAGCAGTGCAGATACAGGGGGCGCAGGCTACACCTTC
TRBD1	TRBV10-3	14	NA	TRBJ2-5	CAIGDRAFRKTQYF	TGTGCCATCGGGGACAGGGCGTTTAGGAAGACCCAGTACTTC
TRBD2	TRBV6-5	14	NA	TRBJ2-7	CASRLAGDTYEQYF	TGTGCCAGCCGCTTAGCGGGAGATACCTACGAGCAGTACTTC
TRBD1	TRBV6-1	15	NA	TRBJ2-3	CASSAGTGGADTQYF	TGTGCCAGCAGTGCCGGAACAGGGGGAGCAGATACGCAGTATTTT
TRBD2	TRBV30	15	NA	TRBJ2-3	CAWSTLAGGTDTQYF	TGTGCCTGGAGTACCCTAGCGGGGGGCACAGATACGCAGTATTTT
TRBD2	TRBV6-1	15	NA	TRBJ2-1	CASSGAGGPHNEQFF	TGTGCCAGCAGTGGAGCGGGAGGGCCCCACAATGAGCAGTTCTTC
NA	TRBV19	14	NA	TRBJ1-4	CASSIRQGGEKLFF	TGTGCCAGTAGTATACGGCAGGGAGGTGAAAAACTGTTTTTT
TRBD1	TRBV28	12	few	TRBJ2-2	CASGTGPGELFF	TGTGCCAGCGGGACAGGCCCCGGGGAGCTGTTTTTT
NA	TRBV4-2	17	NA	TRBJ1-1	CASSQELGARPNTEAFF	TGTGCCAGCAGCCAAGAGTTAGGGGCCAGGCCGAACACTGAAGCTTTCTTT
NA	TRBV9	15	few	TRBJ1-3	CASSVQGSSGNTIYF	TGTGCCAGCAGCGTCCAGGGCAGCTCTGGAAACACCATATATTTT
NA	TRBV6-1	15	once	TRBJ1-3	CASSESGGSGNTIYF	TGTGCCAGCAGTGAATCGGGGGGCTCTGGAAACACCATATATTTT
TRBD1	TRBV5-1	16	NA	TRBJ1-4	CASSLEGTGVGEKLFF	TGCGCCAGCAGCTTGGAGGGGACAGGGGTTGGTGAAAAACTGTTTTTT
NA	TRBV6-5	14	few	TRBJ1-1	CASSSAQGNTEAFF	TGTGCCAGCAGTTCCGCACAGGGGAACACTGAAGCTTTCTTT